This is a list of T cell receptor beta chains from one sample in a study of beta chain features in type 1 diabetes. Clones were sequenced by immunoSEQ multiplex PCR, and TCRdb holds only the in-frame ones, with some missing. The table shows around 500,000 clones, with 9.5% to 12% occurring only once. Sample: naive CD4+ T cells from blood. These TCRs come from a woman under 30 in good health. The CDR3 runs from the conserved cysteine through the conserved F or W. Each record gives: J gene, D gene, V gene, clone size, CDR3 protein. The D gene is left open where the match is weak. Not all rows give a size; the values are once, few, many and, for expanded clones, a class.

>TRBJ1-6|-|TRBV5-1|few
CASSLRAADNSPLHF
>TRBJ1-1|TRBD1|TRBV27|few
CASRTGGTEAFF
>TRBJ2-6|-|TRBV7-2|-
CASRRAGANVLTF
>TRBJ1-1|-|TRBV7-2|-
CASSRKDTEAFF
>TRBJ2-3|-|TRBV7-2|-
CASSFGPDTQYF
>TRBJ2-1|-|TRBV7-9|-
CASSLGGTRADEQFF
>TRBJ2-1|-|TRBV5-4|-
CASTSPDGHNEQFF
>TRBJ2-7|-|TRBV4-1|few
CASSQLSPLPGEQYF
>TRBJ1-1|TRBD1|TRBV6-5|-
CASRPGTGWTTEAFF
>TRBJ1-1|TRBD1|TRBV29-1|few
CSVYRGMNTEAFF
>TRBJ2-6|TRBD1|TRBV29-1|-
CSVKQGASGANVLTF
>TRBJ1-6|-|TRBV9|-
CASSASPGANSPLHF
>TRBJ2-1|-|TRBV9|-
CASSARSTEQFF
>TRBJ1-1|-|TRBV5-6|few
CASSTMVVGIGAFF
>TRBJ2-4|TRBD1|TRBV28|few
CATRGLAKNIQYF
>TRBJ2-3|-|TRBV19|few
CASSIGWNTQYF
>TRBJ2-1|TRBD1|TRBV7-6|-
CASSPRWDRAHYGSNEQFF
>TRBJ2-2|TRBD1|TRBV11-1|few
CASRRDRPTGELFF
>TRBJ2-3|-|TRBV7-9|-
CASSLVYTDTQYF
>TRBJ1-2|TRBD1|TRBV27|-
CARSIPGQGDYGYTF
>TRBJ1-1|-|TRBV7-9|-
CASSLAEGPGNTEAFF
>TRBJ2-6|-|TRBV29-1|few
CSVEEDTVGANVLTF
>TRBJ1-1|-|TRBV18|-
CASSPNTEAFF
>TRBJ1-2|-|TRBV4-3|-
CASSQVVRSDPRGYTF
>TRBJ2-5|TRBD1|TRBV5-1|-
CASSVAGTGKETQYF